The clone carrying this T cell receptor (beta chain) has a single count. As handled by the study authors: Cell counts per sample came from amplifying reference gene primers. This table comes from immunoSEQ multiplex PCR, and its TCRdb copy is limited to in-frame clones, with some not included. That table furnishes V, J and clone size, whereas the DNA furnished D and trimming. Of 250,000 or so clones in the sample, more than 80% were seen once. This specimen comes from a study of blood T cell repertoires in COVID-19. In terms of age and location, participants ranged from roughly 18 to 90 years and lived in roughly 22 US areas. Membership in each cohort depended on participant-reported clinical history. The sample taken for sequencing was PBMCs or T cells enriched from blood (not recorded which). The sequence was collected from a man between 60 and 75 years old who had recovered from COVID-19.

The CDR3 sequence: CASSGRFRQETQYF. The CDR3 coding sequence is TGTGCCAGCAGCGGGAGGTTCAGACAAGAGACCCAGTACTTC. The chain is built from TRBV5-7 and TRBJ2-5; tentatively, D is TRBD2 (6 bases). TRBV5-7 is known as an ORF, though its function is uncertain. V was cut by 4 bases and J by 2 bases, with 12 bases left in between. The CDR3 is 14 residues long.